Detailed here is one TCR beta chain. The antigen is undetermined. CDR1 is MNHEY, CDR2 SVGAGI, per germline. The length of the CDR3 is 11 residues. Trimming cost V 7 bases and J 4 bases, with 5 bases left between them. The sample is drawn from a study of identifying expanded T cells in peripheral blood. Study observations and caveats: Variance in clone template counts between approximately 2-week samples significantly increased with total template count across all healthy donors.

Here immunoSEQ multiplex PCR was the method, and the copy in TCRdb shows in-frame clones only, minus some. Here the sample spans over 90,000 clones, about 91% being singletons. The specimen was blood. This TCR was sampled from a person aged 18 to 75 in good health. The rearrangement uses TRBV6-5 and TRBJ1-5; D not resolved. The CDR3 region is CASKKNQPQHF. As DNA, the CDR3 is TGTGCCAGCAAAAAGAATCAGCCCCAGCATTTT.